This record looks at one T cell receptor (beta chain) sequence and its context. This table comes from immunoSEQ multiplex PCR, and its TCRdb copy is limited to in-frame clones, with some not included. The data show fewer than 85,000 clones, 92% seen once. The record originates from a study of T cell changes during pregnancy in multiple sclerosis. CDR1 is MNHNS and CDR2 is SASEGT in the germline V gene. Trimming cost V 2 bases and J 3 bases, with 10 bases left between them. CDR3 length: 14 residues. The V gene is TRBV6-1, the J gene TRBJ2-5, with a tentative D call TRBD2 (6 bases). The clonotype was recovered from a female donor in good health, enrolled as a control in a pregnancy study. The sample here was peripheral blood, taken in the first trimester of pregnancy. Here the CDR3 reads CASSESGGKETQYF. DNA for the CDR3: TGTGCCAGCAGTGAAAGTGGCGGGAAAGAGACCCAGTACTTC.